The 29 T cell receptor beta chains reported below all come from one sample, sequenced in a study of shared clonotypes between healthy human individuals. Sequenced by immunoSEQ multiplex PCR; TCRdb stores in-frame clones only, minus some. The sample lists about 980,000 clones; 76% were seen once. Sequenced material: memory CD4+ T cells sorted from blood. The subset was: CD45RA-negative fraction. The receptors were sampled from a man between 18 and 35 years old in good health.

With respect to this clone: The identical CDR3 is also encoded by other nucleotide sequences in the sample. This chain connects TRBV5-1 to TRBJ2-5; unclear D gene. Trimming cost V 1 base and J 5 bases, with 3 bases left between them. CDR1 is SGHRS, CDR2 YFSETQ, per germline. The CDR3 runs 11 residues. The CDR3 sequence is CASSLRETQYF. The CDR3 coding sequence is TGCGCCAGCAGCTTGCGGGAGACCCAGTACTTC. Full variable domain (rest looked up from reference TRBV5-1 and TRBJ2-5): KAGVTQTPRYLIKTRGQQVTLSCSPISGHRSVSWYQQTPGQGLQFLFEYFSETQRNKGNFPGRFSGRQFSNSRSEMNVSTLELGDSALYLCASSLRETQYFGPGTRLLVL.

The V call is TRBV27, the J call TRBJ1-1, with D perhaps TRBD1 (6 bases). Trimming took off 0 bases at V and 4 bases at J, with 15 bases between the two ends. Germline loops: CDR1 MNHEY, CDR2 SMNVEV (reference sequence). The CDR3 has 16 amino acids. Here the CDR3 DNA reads TGTGCCAGCAGTTTATCCACAGTTAGGGGGAGCACTGAAGCTTTCTTT. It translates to CASSLSTVRGSTEAFF.

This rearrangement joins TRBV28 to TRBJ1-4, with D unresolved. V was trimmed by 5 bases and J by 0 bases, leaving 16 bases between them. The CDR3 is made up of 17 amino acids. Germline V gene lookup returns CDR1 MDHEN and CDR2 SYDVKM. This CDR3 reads CASSGDAHGTTNEKLFF. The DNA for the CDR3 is TGTGCCAGCAGTGGCGACGCCCACGGGACAACTAATGAAAAACTGTTTTTT.

CDR3 in DNA: TGTGCCACCAGCAGAAGAGGGGCCAGGGCCTATGGGGCCAACGTCCTGACTTTC. This encodes CATSRRGARAYGANVLTF. The chain uses TRBV15 and TRBJ2-6; D tentatively reads TRBD1 or TRBD2 (5 bases each). CDR1 is LNHNV and CDR2 is YYDKDF in the germline V gene (reference sequence). There are 18 residues in the CDR3. Trimming removed 2 bases at V and 3 bases at J, with 17 bases between.

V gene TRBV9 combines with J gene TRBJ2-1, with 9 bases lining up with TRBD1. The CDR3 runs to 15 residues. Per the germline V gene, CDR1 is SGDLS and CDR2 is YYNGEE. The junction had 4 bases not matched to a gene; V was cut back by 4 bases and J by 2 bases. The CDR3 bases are TGTGCCAGCAGCCCCCGACAGGGGGCCTACAATGAGCAGTTCTTC. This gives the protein CASSPRQGAYNEQFF.

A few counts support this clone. The CDR3 region is CATQVGANFNYGYTF. The CDR3 coding sequence is TGTGCCACCCAGGTCGGGGCCAACTTTAACTATGGCTACACCTTC. The chain links TRBV5-4 to TRBJ1-2; tentative D call: TRBD1 (5 bases). There are 15 residues in the CDR3. Germline CDR1 SGHNT, CDR2 YYREEE (reference sequence). V was pared by 9 bases and J by 1 base, with 19 bases between. The full variable domain, its missing parts supplied by reference TRBV5-4 and TRBJ1-2, is ETGVTQSPTHLIKTRGQQVTLRCSSQSGHNTVSWYQQALGQGPQFIFQYYREEENGRGNFPPRFSGLQFPNYSSELNVNALELDDSALYLCATQVGANFNYGYTFGSGTRLTVV.

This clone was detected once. The CDR3 DNA sequence: TGTGCCAGCAGCTCATGGACCTCCCACGAGCAGTACTTC. It specifies CASSSWTSHEQYF. The J gene is TRBJ2-7, the V gene TRBV21-1. TRBV21-1 is assigned pseudogene status. The CDR3 is 13 residues long.

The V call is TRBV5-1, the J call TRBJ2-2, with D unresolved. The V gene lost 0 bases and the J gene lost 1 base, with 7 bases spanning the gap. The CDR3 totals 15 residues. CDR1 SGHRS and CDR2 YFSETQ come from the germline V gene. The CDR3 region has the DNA TGCGCCAGCAGCTTGGCCCCAGGGAACACCGGGGAGCTGTTTTTT. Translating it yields CASSLAPGNTGELFF.

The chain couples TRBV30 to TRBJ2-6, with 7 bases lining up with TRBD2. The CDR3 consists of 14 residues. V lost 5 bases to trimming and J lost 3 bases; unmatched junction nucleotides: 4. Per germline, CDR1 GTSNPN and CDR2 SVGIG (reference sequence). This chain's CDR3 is CAWGAGNGANVLTF. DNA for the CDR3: TGTGCCTGGGGAGCGGGAAATGGGGCCAACGTCCTGACTTTC.

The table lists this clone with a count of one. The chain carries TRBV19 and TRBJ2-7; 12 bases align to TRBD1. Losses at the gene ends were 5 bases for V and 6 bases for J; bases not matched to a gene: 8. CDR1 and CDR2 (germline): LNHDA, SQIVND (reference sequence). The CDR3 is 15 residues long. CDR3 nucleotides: TGTGCCAGTAGTCTCGAGGGGACAGGGGGCCGCGAGCAGTACTTC. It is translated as CASSLEGTGGREQYF. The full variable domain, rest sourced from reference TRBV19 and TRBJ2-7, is DGGITQSPKYLFRKEGQNVTLSCEQNLNHDAMYWYRQDPGQGLRLIYYSQIVNDFQKGDIAEGYSVSREKKESFPLTVTSAQKNPTAFYLCASSLEGTGGREQYFGPGTRLTVT.

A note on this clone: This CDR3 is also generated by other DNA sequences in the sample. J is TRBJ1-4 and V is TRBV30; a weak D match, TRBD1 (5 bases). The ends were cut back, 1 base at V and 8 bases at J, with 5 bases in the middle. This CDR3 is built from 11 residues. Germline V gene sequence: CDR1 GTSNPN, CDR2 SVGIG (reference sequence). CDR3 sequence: CAWSGGEKLFF. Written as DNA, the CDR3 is TGTGCCTGGAGTGGGGGGGAAAAACTGTTTTTT. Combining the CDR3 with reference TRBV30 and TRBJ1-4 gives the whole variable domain SQTIHQWPATLVQPVGSPLSLECTVEGTSNPNLYWYRQAAGRGLQLLFYSVGIGQISSEVPQNLSASRPQDRQFILSSKKLLLSDSGFYLCAWSGGEKLFFGSGTQLSVL.

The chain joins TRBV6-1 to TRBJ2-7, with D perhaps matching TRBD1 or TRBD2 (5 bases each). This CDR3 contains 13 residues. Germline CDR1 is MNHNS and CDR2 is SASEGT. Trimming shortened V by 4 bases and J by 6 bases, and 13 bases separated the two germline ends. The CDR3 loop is CASSVGGRAEQYF. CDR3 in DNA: TGTGCCAGCAGTGTTGGGGGAAGGGCCGAGCAGTACTTC.

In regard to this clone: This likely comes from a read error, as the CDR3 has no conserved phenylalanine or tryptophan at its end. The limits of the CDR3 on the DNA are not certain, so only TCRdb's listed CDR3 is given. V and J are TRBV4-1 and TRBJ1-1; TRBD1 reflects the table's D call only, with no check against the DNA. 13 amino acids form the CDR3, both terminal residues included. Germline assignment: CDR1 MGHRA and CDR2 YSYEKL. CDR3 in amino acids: CASSQDRDRPQLT.

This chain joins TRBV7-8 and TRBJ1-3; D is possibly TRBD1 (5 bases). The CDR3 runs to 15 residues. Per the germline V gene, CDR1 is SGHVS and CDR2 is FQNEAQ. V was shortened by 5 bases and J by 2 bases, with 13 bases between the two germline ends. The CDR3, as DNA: TGTGCCAGCAGCATGGGGCCCTCCACTGGAAACACCATATATTTT. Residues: CASSMGPSTGNTIYF.

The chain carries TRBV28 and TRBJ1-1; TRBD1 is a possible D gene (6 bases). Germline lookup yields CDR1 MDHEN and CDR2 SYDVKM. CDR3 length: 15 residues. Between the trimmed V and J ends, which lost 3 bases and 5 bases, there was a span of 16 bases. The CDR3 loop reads CASSFRGSGGTEAFF. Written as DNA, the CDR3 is TGTGCCAGCAGTTTCAGGGGATCGGGAGGGACTGAAGCTTTCTTT.

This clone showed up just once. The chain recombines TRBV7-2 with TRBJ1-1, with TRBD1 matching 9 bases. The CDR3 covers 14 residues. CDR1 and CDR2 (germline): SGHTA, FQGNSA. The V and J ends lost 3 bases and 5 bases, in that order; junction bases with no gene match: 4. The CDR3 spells CASSFNRGRTEAFF. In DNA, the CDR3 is TGTGCCAGCAGCTTCAACAGGGGGCGAACTGAAGCTTTCTTT.

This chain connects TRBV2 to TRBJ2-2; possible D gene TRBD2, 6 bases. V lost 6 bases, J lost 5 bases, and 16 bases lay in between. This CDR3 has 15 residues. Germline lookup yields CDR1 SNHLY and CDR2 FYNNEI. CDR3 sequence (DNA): TGTGCCAGCAGCAGACGTTATCGGGAGACCGGGGAGCTGTTTTTT. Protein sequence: CASSRRYRETGELFF.

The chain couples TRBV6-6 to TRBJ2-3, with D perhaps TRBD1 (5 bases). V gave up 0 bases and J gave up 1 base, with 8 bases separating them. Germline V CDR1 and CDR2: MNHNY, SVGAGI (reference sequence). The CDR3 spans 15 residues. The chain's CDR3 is CASSYSQGRTDTQYF. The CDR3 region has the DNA TGTGCCAGCAGTTACTCCCAGGGCCGCACAGATACGCAGTATTTT.

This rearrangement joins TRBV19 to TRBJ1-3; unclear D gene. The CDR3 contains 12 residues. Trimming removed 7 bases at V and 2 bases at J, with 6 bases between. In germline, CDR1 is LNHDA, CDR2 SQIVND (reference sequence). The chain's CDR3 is CASIQPGNTIYF. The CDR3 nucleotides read TGTGCCAGTATCCAGCCTGGAAACACCATATATTTT.

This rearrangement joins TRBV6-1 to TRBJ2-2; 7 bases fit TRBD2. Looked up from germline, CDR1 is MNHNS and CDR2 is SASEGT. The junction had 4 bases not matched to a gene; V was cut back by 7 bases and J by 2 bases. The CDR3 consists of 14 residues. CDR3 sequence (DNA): TGTGCCAGCACCCGGGGGGACAACACCGGGGAGCTGTTTTTT. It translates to CASTRGDNTGELFF.

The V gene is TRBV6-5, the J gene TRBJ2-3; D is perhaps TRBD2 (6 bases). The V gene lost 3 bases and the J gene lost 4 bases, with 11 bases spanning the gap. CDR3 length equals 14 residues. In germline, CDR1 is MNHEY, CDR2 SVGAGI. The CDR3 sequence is CASSYRELADTQYF. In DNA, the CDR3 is TGTGCCAGCAGTTATCGGGAGTTGGCAGATACGCAGTATTTT.

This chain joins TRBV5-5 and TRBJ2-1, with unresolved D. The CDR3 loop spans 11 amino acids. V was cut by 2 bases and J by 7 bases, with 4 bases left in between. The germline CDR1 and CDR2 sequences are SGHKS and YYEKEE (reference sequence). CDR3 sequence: CASSFGNEQFF. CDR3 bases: TGTGCCAGCAGCTTTGGGAATGAGCAGTTCTTC.

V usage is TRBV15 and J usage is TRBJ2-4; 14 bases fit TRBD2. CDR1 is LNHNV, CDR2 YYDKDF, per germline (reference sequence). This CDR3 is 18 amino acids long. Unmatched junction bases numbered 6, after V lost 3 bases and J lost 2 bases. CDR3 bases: TGTGCCACCAGCAGGGGGACTAGCGGGGGTCAGACCAAAAACATTCAGTACTTC. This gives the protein CATSRGTSGGQTKNIQYF.

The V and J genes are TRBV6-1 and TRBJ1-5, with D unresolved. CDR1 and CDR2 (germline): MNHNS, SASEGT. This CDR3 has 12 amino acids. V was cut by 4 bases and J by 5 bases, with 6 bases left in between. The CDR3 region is CASSGSYQPQHF. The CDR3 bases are TGTGCCAGCAGTGGCAGCTATCAGCCCCAGCATTTT.

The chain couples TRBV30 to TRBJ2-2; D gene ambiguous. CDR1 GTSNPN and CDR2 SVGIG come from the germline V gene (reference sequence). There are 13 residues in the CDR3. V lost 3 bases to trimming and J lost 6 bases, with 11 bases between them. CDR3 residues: CAWSPGQAGELFF. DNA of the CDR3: TGTGCCTGGAGCCCCGGTCAGGCCGGGGAGCTGTTTTTT.

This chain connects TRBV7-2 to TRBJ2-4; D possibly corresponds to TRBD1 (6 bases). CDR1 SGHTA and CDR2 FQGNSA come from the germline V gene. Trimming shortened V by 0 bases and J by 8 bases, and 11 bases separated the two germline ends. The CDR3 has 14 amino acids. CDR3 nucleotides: TGTGCCAGCAGCTTAGCAAGGGGGTGGGACATTCAGTACTTC. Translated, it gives CASSLARGWDIQYF. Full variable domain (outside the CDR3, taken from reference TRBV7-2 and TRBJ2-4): GAGVSQSPSNKVTEKGKDVELRCDPISGHTALYWYRQSLGQGLEFLIYFQGNSAPDKSGLPSDRFSAERTGGSVSTLTIQRTQQEDSAVYLCASSLARGWDIQYFGAGTRLSVL.

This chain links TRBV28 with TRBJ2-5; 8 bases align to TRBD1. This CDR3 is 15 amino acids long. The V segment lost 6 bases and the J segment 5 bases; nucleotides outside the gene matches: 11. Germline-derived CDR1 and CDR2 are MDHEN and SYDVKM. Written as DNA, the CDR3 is TGTGCCAGCAGCTCAAACAGGGGGGCCCTGGAGACCCAGTACTTC. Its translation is CASSSNRGALETQYF.

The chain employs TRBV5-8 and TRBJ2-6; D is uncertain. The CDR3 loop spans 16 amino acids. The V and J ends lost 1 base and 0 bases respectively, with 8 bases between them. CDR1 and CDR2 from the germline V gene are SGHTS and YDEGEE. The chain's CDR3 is CASSLIVVSGANVLTF. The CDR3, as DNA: TGTGCCAGCAGCTTGATTGTAGTCTCTGGGGCCAACGTCCTGACTTTC.

The DNA of the CDR3 is TGTGCCAGCAGCTACAGAGCGGAAATCAATACGCAGTATTTT. The encoded protein is CASSYRAEINTQYF. The chain employs TRBV6-5 and TRBJ2-3, with TRBD2 as a possible D gene (5 bases). Germline CDR1 and CDR2: MNHEY and SVGAGI. The CDR3 is 14 residues long. Trimming took off 6 bases at V and 7 bases at J, with 17 bases between the two ends.